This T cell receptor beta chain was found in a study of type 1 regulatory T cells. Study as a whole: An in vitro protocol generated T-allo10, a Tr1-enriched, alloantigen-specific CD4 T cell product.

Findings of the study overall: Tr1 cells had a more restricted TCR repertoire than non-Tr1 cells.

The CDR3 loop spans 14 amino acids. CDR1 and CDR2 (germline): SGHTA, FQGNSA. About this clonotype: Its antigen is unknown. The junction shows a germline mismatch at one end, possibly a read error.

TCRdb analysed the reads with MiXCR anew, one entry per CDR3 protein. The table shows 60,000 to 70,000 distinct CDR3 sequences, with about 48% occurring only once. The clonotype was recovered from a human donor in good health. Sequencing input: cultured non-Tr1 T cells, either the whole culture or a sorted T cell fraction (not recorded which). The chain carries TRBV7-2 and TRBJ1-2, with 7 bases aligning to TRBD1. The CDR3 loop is CASSWKQGPYGYTF. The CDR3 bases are TGTGCCAGCAGCTGGAAACAGGGGCCCTATGGTTACACCTTC.